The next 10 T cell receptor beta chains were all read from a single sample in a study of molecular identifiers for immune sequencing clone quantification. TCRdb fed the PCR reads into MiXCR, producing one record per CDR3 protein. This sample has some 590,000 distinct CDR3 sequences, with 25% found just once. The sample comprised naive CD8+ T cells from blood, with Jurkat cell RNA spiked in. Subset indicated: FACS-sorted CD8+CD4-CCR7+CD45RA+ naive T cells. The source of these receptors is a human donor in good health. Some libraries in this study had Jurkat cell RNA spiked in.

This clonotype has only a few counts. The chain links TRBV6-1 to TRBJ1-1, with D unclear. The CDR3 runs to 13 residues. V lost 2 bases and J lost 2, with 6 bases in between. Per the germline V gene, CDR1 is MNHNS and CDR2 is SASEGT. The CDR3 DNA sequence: TGTGCCAGCAGTGAACTGGGAAACACTGAAGCTTTCTTT. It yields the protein CASSELGNTEAFF.

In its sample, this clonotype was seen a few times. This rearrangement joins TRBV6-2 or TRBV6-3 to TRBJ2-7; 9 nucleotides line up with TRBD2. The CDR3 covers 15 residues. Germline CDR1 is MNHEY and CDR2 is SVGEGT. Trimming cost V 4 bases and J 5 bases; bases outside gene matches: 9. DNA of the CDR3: TGTGCCAGCAGTTGGAGTAGCGGGAGACCAAACGAGCAGTACTTC. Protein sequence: CASSWSSGRPNEQYF.

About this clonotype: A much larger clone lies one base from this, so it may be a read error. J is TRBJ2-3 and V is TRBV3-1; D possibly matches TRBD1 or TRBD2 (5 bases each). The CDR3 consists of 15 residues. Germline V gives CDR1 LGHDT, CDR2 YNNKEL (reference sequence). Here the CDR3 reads CASNQEGSQADTQYF. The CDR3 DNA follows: TGTGCCAGCAACCAAGAGGGGAGCCAGGCAGATACGCAGTATTTT.

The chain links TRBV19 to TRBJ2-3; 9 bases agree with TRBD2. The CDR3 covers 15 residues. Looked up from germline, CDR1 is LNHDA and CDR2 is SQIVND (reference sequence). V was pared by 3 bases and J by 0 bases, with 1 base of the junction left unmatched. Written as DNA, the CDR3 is TGTGCCAGTAGTATCACTAGCGGGAGCACAGATACGCAGTATTTT. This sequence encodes CASSITSGSTDTQYF.

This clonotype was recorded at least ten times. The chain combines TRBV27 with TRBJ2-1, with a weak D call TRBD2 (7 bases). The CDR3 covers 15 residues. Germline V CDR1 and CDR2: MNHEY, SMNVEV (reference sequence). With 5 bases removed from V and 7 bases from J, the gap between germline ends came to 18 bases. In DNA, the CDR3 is TGTGCCAGCAGTGAGGTGGGGGGGCCTCGAAATGAGCAGTTCTTC. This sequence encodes CASSEVGGPRNEQFF.

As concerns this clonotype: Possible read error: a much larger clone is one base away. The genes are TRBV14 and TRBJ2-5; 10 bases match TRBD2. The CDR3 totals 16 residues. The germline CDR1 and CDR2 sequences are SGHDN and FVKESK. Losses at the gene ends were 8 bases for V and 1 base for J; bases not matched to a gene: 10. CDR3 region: CASCFRLAGFQETQYF. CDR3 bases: TGTGCCAGCTGCTTCCGACTAGCGGGCTTCCAAGAGACCCAGTACTTC. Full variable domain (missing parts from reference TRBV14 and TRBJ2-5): EAGVTQFPSHSVIEKGQTVTLRCDPISGHDNLYWYRRVMGKEIKFLLHFVKESKQDESGMPNNRFLAERTGGTYSTLKVQPAELEDSGVYFCASCFRLAGFQETQYFGPGTRLLVL.

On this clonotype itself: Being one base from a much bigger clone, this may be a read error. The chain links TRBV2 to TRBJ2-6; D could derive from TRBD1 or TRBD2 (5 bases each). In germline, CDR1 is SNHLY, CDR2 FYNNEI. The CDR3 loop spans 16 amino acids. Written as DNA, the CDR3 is TGTGCCAGCAGTGAGGAGCGGCTCTCTGGGGCCGACGTCCTGACTTTC. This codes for CASSEERLSGADVLTF.

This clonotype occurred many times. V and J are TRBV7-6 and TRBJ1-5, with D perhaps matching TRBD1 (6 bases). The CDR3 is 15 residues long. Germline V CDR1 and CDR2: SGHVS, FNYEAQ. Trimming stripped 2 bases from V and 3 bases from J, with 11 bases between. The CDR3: CASSLMDSDNQPQHF. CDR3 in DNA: TGTGCCAGCAGCTTAATGGACAGTGACAATCAGCCCCAGCATTTT.

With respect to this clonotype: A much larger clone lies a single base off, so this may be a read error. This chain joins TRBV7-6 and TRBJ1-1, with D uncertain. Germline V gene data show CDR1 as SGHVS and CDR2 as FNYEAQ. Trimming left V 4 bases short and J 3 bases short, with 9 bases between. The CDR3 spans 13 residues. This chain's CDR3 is CASSSHVYTEAFF. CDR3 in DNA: TGTGCCAGCAGCTCACACGTGTACACTGAAGCTTTCTTT.

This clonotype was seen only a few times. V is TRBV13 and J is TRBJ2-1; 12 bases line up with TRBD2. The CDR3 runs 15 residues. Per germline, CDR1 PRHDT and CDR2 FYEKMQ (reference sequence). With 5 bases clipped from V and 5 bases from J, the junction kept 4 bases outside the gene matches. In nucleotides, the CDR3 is TGTGCCAGCAGCCCAGGACTAGCGGGGAACAATGAGCAGTTCTTC. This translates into CASSPGLAGNNEQFF.